This paragraph reports one TCR beta chain. What it recognizes is unknown. Time point defined: week 23, last vaccination. Topical imiquimod was applied with each vaccine dose, which held 300 ug of mutant IDH1 20-mer peptide. Diagnosis in the donors showed new WHO grade 3 or 4 astrocytomas that were IDH1-mutant and ATRX-lost. The data originate from a study of a mutant IDH1 vaccine in newly diagnosed glioma. For the study at large: The start of vaccination came 4-6 weeks after radiotherapy alone, or with temozolomide cycles.

Generated by immunoSEQ multiplex PCR, the TCRdb table keeps only in-frame clones and is missing some. This sample yields about 82,000 clones, of which approximately 85% are seen a single time; about 2.2% belongs to the top ten. Trimming stripped 4 bases from V and 0 bases from J, with 16 bases between. The CDR3 spans 17 residues. The rearrangement links TRBV6-7 to TRBJ1-5; D remains ambiguous. TRBV6-7 is assigned to the ORF class and has an uncertain function. This specimen consisted of PBMCs, obtained from a glioma patient whose treatment included an IDH1 peptide vaccine. The TCR comes from a man aged 25-40 years with glioma. Some clones in this sample may be carry-over from other donors' samples. CDR3 coding DNA: TGTGCCAGCAGTTCCCCCCCCAGGTCCTATAGCAATCAGCCCCAGCATTTT. Its protein product is CASSSPPRSYSNQPQHF.